This TCR beta chain was recovered during a study of shared clonotypes between healthy human individuals (TCRdb year 2020). In the study overall: The cohort comprised two women and a few men aged 18 to 49 years. Per donor, three plates each were used for CD4 naive and CD4 memory, two for CD8 naive, and one for CD8 memory. To estimate repertoire size and how much clonotypes are shared between individuals, the study performed deep sequencing of blood TCR repertoires from five healthy adults. Different laboratories and diverse techniques were used to prepare libraries and sequence TCR repertoires, to increase sequencing depth and limit assay-specific biases. Each donor's leukapheresis produced roughly between about 0.8 and 8.9 billion PBMCs. General study outcomes and caveats: Because the study included a small number of donors, the genetic and exposure-history diversity represented was limited. Rarefaction of sorted-subset datasets indicated incomplete sequencing despite the large sequencing depth. Only blood was sampled, and tissue TCR repertoires likely differ from those in blood. Across several donors, approximately 4.9% of naive CD4, approximately 4% of naive CD8, under 2.5% of memory CD4, and around 0.4% of memory CD8 clonotypes were shared. Clonotypes shared by all four sorted-subset donors showed higher generation probabilities than non-shared clonotypes. Based on pairwise subsampling, the degree of clonotype sharing among donors was expected to be affected by sequencing depth. Estimated clonotype richness was generally larger for naive than for memory subsets.

V is cut back by 2 bases and J by 10 bases, with 10 bases in the junction unmatched. The CDR3 runs 16 residues from the cysteine to the phenylalanine. This entry keeps only the CDR3 DNA: 48 bases, framed from base 1. The germline V gene provides CDR1 MNHEY and CDR2 SVGAGI. As to this clone: It has no known antigen specificity. Base qualities are not recorded, but no much larger clone differs from it by a single base.

Using the deep immunoSEQ assay, TCR CDR3 regions were amplified from genomic DNA by multiplex PCR. Extracted genomic DNA from each cell subset was distributed evenly across all wells of several immunoSEQ 96-well plates, and each plate was treated as a replicate. For sorted subsets, about 200 ng genomic DNA, equal to tens of thousands of T cell genomes, was loaded into each replicate PCR. Purified libraries were measured with a Qubit 3.0 fluorometer, size-checked on a Bioanalyzer 2100, and measured again with the KAPA Library Quantification kit. A separate single-read 150-cycle Illumina NextSeq 550 flow cell was used to sequence each immunoSEQ 96-well plate. The authors' pipeline ran thus. Because only junctional sequences without quality scores were contained in the immunoSEQ output, filtering matching that applied to full-length reads could not be performed. Sequences were annotated with PyIR, a Python wrapper for IgBLAST v1.9, using IMGT germline references to assign V/J genes and CDR3. Any read was removed if the V/J assignment was weak (E-value above 1e-6), the CDR3 was missing, or the read contained stop codons, out-of-frame junctions, or ambiguous translated residues. V3J clonotypes were defined as sequences sharing an identical inferred V gene, J gene, and CDR3 amino acid sequence. The percentage overlap between two repertoires was calculated by dividing the number of shared unique clonotypes by the size of the smaller repertoire. RTK rarefaction, the Chao1 estimator, and Recon v2.1 estimates of unobserved clonotypes were used to assess repertoire richness. For all TCRbeta clonotypes obtained by the gDNA method from a handful of donors, generation probabilities were computed with OLGA. TCRdb took over this immuneACCESS table, retaining in-frame rearrangements with V and J assigned. Such tables are incomplete; in checked studies, under half of the missing clones stem from an unresolved V gene, and the remainder is unexplained. D and trimming were read from the DNA, whereas the V and J calls and clone size are those reported in that table. This sample lists under 2,500,000 clones; roughly 95% were detected once. 0.1% to 0.15% of the sample rests with the top ten.

Donors were healthy HIV-negative adults with no recently reported acute infections or vaccinations. Every donor was a Caucasian adult residing in Nashville, Tennessee, USA. CD4+ T cells were enriched by magnetic negative selection; naive cells were then positively selected on CD45RA, and the negative fraction formed the memory subset. Blood was collected by leukapheresis, and PBMCs were isolated by Ficoll-Histopaque density gradient centrifugation and then cryopreserved in liquid nitrogen vapor phase. Analytical flow cytometry was used to check the purity and quantity of every magnetically sorted T cell population. Each sorted fraction had its genomic DNA isolated and then quantified by UV absorbance on a Nanodrop 2000c.

The clonotype comes from a man aged 18 to 35 in good health. Sequencing used naive CD4+ T cells sorted from blood. Taken with the paper, the label for cell subset or site translates to: CD45RA+ positively selected. The rearrangement joined TRBV6-5 to TRBJ1-6; TRBD1 fits 8 bases in the junction. The base sequence is TGTGCCAGCAGTTACGACGGGACAGGTGCTTTCTCACCCCTCCACTTT. This yields the protein CASSYDGTGAFSPLHF.